A selection of T cell receptor beta chains follows, all from one sample in a study of T cells in Graves' hyperthyroidism and ophthalmopathy. A single record per CDR3 protein comes from TCRdb applying MiXCR to the multiplex PCR reads. This sample has about 560,000 distinct CDR3 sequences; 15% to 20% occur once, and the top ten carry around 18%. Specimen: blood. Source of these receptors: a woman aged 18-29 years with Graves' hyperthyroidism. The CDR3 runs from the conserved cysteine through the conserved F or W. The D gene is left open where the match is weak. Not all rows give a size; the values are once, few, many and, for expanded clones, a class.

V	size	J	D	DNA	CDR3
TRBV28	many	TRBJ2-5	-	TGTGCCAGCAGTTTAGGGTGGGGAACTGGAGGGGAGACCCAGTACTTC	CASSLGWGTGGETQYF
TRBV2	many	TRBJ2-3	-	TGTGCCAGCAGGAAGGTACAGGGTTCTAGCACAGATACGCAGTATTTT	CASRKVQGSSTDTQYF
TRBV20-1	-	TRBJ2-1	TRBD2	TGCAGTGCAATGACTAGCGGAACCATCACTTCCTACAATGAGCAGTTCTTC	CSAMTSGTITSYNEQFF
TRBV7-9	many	TRBJ2-7	-	TGTGCCAGCAGTCCCAACCTCGGGACAACCTACGAGCAGTACTTC	CASSPNLGTTYEQYF
TRBV20-1	many	TRBJ1-2	TRBD1	TGCAGTGCTGGGACAGGGTTTAACTATGGCTACACCTTC	CSAGTGFNYGYTF
TRBV12-3/TRBV12-4	many	TRBJ2-1	-	TGTGCCAGCAGTTTCATCGCTAGCTCCTACAATGAGCAGTTCTTC	CASSFIASSYNEQFF
TRBV5-8	many	TRBJ1-1	-	TGTGCCAGCAGCTTGGCAGGGGCTATGAACACTGAAGCTTTCTTT	CASSLAGAMNTEAFF
TRBV7-2	-	TRBJ1-4	-	TGTGCCAGCAGCTTAAGAGGGCCAGGGGTGGATGAAAAACTGTTTTTT	CASSLRGPGVDEKLFF
TRBV12-3/TRBV12-4	-	TRBJ1-1	-	TGTGCCAGCAGTTTATGGAGGGGGGCTGAAGCTTTCTTT	CASSLWRGAEAFF
TRBV20-1	-	TRBJ1-6	TRBD1	TGCAGTGCTAGCCCGATCGGACAGGGGGGTAATTCACCCCTCCACTTT	CSASPIGQGGNSPLHF
TRBV12-3/TRBV12-4	few	TRBJ1-2	-	TGTGCCAGCGGTTTGTACAGGGAGGGCGGCTACACCTTC	CASGLYREGGYTF
TRBV7-8	-	TRBJ1-2	-	TGTGCCAGCAGCTTAGCCCCCACAGCTAACTATGGCTACACCTTC	CASSLAPTANYGYTF
TRBV7-2	-	TRBJ2-7	TRBD1	TGTGCCAGCAGCTACCGGGACAGGAGCTACGAGCAGTACTTC	CASSYRDRSYEQYF
TRBV7-6	once	TRBJ1-1	-	TGTGCCAGCAGCTCACTTAGGGGCACTGAAGCTTTCTTT	CASSSLRGTEAFF
TRBV20-1	-	TRBJ2-7	-	TGCAGTGCTAGAGATTCTTTCCCTAGGAATTCTTTCTCCTACGAGCAGTACTTC	CSARDSFPRNSFSYEQYF
TRBV12-3/TRBV12-4	many	TRBJ2-7	-	TGTGCCAGCAGTAAAACCGGGACACCTTCCTACGAGCAGTACTTC	CASSKTGTPSYEQYF
TRBV18	-	TRBJ1-6	TRBD1	TGTGCCAGCTCACCACAGGGACAGGGTTATTCACCCCTCCACTTT	CASSPQGQGYSPLHF
TRBV12-3/TRBV12-4	many	TRBJ2-1	TRBD2	TGTGCCAGCACCCCCTCTAGCGGGATATGGGATGAGCAGTTCTTC	CASTPSSGIWDEQFF
TRBV11-1	many	TRBJ2-7	-	TGTGCCAGCAGCTTAATCGGCGGGACGAGCTCCTACGAGCAGTACTTC	CASSLIGGTSSYEQYF
TRBV11-2	-	TRBJ2-2	-	TGTGCCAGCAGGAAGGAGGCGAACACCGGGGAGCTGTTTTTT	CASRKEANTGELFF
TRBV19	few	TRBJ1-2	-	TGTGCCAGTAGAGGCGGACAATCGAACTATGGCTACACCTTC	CASRGGQSNYGYTF
TRBV7-9	many	TRBJ2-5	-	TGTGCCAGCAGCACCAGACAGGACCCTCCGGGGACCCAGTACTTC	CASSTRQDPPGTQYF
TRBV12-3/TRBV12-4	-	TRBJ2-1	TRBD2	TGTGCCAGCAGCCCCCACGGCGTAGCGGGAGGAGGCAATGAGCAGTTCTTC	CASSPHGVAGGGNEQFF
TRBV7-6	-	TRBJ2-7	-	TGTGCCAGCAGCCACAAAACGGAATACGAGCAGTACTTC	CASSHKTEYEQYF
TRBV20-1	many	TRBJ1-5	TRBD1	TGCAGTGCCATCCCAAGGACAGGAAGTTTGCCCCAGCATTTT	CSAIPRTGSLPQHF
TRBV28	-	TRBJ2-7	TRBD2	TGTGCCAACTCGGCTAGCGGGAGCTACGAGCAGTACTTC	CANSASGSYEQYF
TRBV7-2	-	TRBJ2-7	-	TGTGCCAGCAGCTTAGAGGTGGGGGAGATATACGAGCAGTACTTC	CASSLEVGEIYEQYF
TRBV15	many	TRBJ2-1	-	TGTGCCACCAGCAGACTACCGAGCTCCTACAATGAGCAGTTCTTC	CATSRLPSSYNEQFF
TRBV28	-	TRBJ2-1	-	TGTGCCAGCGGATGGGGGTACAATGAGCAGTTCTTC	CASGWGYNEQFF
TRBV5-1	-	TRBJ1-4	TRBD1	TGCGCCAGCAGCAGGGGGCCAACTAATGAAAAACTGTTTTTT	CASSRGPTNEKLFF
TRBV7-9	-	TRBJ2-7	TRBD1	TGTGCCAGCAGCTTAAGGGACAGGGGAACTTTATACGAGCAGTACTTC	CASSLRDRGTLYEQYF
TRBV20-1	many	TRBJ1-1	-	TGCAGTGCTCTAAACCTAGCGCCCCTGGGCACTGAAGCTTTCTTT	CSALNLAPLGTEAFF
TRBV3-1	-	TRBJ1-1	-	TGTGCCAGCAGCCACAGTCACACTGAAGCTTTCTTT	CASSHSHTEAFF
TRBV20-1	many	TRBJ2-7	TRBD2	TGCAGTGCTAGTGTAGCGGGGGACCACTACGAGCAGTACTTC	CSASVAGDHYEQYF
TRBV3-1	many	TRBJ1-2	-	TGTGCCAGCAGCCAAGTACAGCCCTATGGCTACACCTTC	CASSQVQPYGYTF
TRBV9	few	TRBJ2-6	TRBD1	TGTGCCAGCAGCGTAGGGACAGGGACTGGGGCCAACGTCCTGACTTTC	CASSVGTGTGANVLTF
TRBV3-1	many	TRBJ2-1	-	TGTGCCAGCAGCCAAGATATGACCGCCTACAATGAGCAGTTCTTC	CASSQDMTAYNEQFF
TRBV7-9	-	TRBJ2-3	TRBD2	TGTGCCAGCACCTATAGCGGGAGAGGAGCAGATACGCAGTATTTT	CASTYSGRGADTQYF
TRBV2	few	TRBJ1-5	-	TGTGCCAGCATGGGGGTGAGCAATCAGCCCCAGCATTTT	CASMGVSNQPQHF
TRBV5-4	-	TRBJ2-1	TRBD2	TGTGCCAGCAGCTTGACCGGCGGGAGCTCCTACAATGAGCAGTTCTTC	CASSLTGGSSYNEQFF
TRBV4-1	many	TRBJ2-1	TRBD2	TGCGCCAGCAGCTTGTGGACTAGCGGGGAACGCAATGAGCAGTTCTTC	CASSLWTSGERNEQFF
TRBV2	-	TRBJ2-5	-	TGTGCCAGCAGTGTAGACAGACAAGAGACCCAGTACTTC	CASSVDRQETQYF
TRBV4-1	many	TRBJ1-5	-	TGCGCCAGCAGCCCCTACGATCGAGGGGAAGGACAGCCCCAGCATTTT	CASSPYDRGEGQPQHF
TRBV5-1	few	TRBJ2-6	-	TGCGCCAGCAGAAGTGTCTCTGGGGCCAACGTCCTGACTTTC	CASRSVSGANVLTF
TRBV5-6	-	TRBJ2-5	TRBD1	TGTGCCAGCAGCATCGACAGGGTGTCTAACCAAGAGACCCAGTACTTC	CASSIDRVSNQETQYF
TRBV4-3	-	TRBJ2-7	TRBD2	TGCGCCAGCAGCCCTCAGGGGCTAGCGGGGGCTCCGGCCGAGCAGTACTTC	CASSPQGLAGAPAEQYF
TRBV3-1	-	TRBJ2-4	-	TGTGCCAGCAGTACGAACGGTCATCCCAAAAACATTCAGTACTTC	CASSTNGHPKNIQYF
TRBV7-2	many	TRBJ2-1	-	TGTGCCAGCAGCTCGCCCGAGAGGGGCTACAATGAGCAGTTCTTC	CASSSPERGYNEQFF
TRBV6-1	many	TRBJ2-2	TRBD1	TGTGCCAGCACCCTACCCAGGACAGGGCTGGCAGCGGGCGGGGAGCTGTTTTTT	CASTLPRTGLAAGGELFF
TRBV20-1	many	TRBJ2-7	TRBD2	TGCAGTGCTAGACAAGCGGGGGGGCAGTACGAGCAGTACTTC	CSARQAGGQYEQYF
TRBV7-3	many	TRBJ2-5	-	TGTGCCAGCAGCTTATTCCCGGACAACAACAGAGAGACCCAGTACTTC	CASSLFPDNNRETQYF
TRBV2	-	TRBJ2-1	-	TGTGCCAGCAGTGGGGGACCTGAGCAGTTCTTC	CASSGGPEQFF
TRBV28	-	TRBJ2-5	-	TGTGCCAGCAGTCAACGTTTGGCAGGGGCCACGGCGCGGGGGACCCAGTACTTC	CASSQRLAGATARGTQYF